These 31 T cell receptor beta chains were sequenced from one sample in a study of CXCR3-negative and CXCR3-positive naive CD8 T cells. Study results and limitations: A higher hydrophobicity marked the TRB CDR3s of CXCR3-positive naive cells versus CXCR3-negative naive cells.

The TRB cDNA libraries were prepared by 5' RACE with UMI labels. TCRdb reworked the 5' RACE reads into one entry per CDR3 protein, no DNA. In all, the sample yields fewer than 90,000 distinct CDR3 sequences. These receptors' targets are unknown. The source material was naive CXCR3+ CD8+ T cells from blood. Specified subset: CD45RO-CCR7+CD27+CD95- naive CD8+ T cells expressing CXCR3 (TNR3+). The receptor source for this set is a human donor in good health. Some clones in this sample may be carry-over from other donors' samples.

CDR3 sequence reads: CASSPVGGYNEQFF. The gene calls are TRBV12-3 or TRBV12-4 and TRBJ2-1; the TCRdb call, TRBD1, lacks DNA for checking. The CDR3 has 14 residues.

The V and J genes are TRBV11-3 and TRBJ2-7. Per the germline V gene, CDR1 is SGHNT and CDR2 is YENEEA. This CDR3 region has 14 residues. The CDR3 here is CASSYPGDAYEQYF.

This sequence joins TRBV5-4 and TRBJ2-3; the D gene TCRdb calls, TRBD2, cannot be checked with no DNA. The germline gives CDR1 SGHNT, CDR2 YYREEE (reference sequence). The CDR3 is 17 residues long. CDR3 sequence reads: CASSLPAGGPITDTQYF.

The chain joins TRBV4-3 to TRBJ1-1; with no DNA, the TCRdb D assignment of TRBD1 cannot be verified. This CDR3 has 14 residues. Germline lookup yields CDR1 LGHNA and CDR2 YSLEER. CDR3 amino acids: CASSQVPGTYEAFF.

The chain carries TRBV2 and TRBJ2-3; TCRdb outputs TRBD2, but without DNA this stays unchecked. The CDR3 loop spans 15 amino acids. Germline V lookup: CDR1 SNHLY, CDR2 FYNNEI. CDR3 sequence reads: CASIGTSGTTDTQYF.

The V gene is TRBV7-8, the J gene TRBJ2-3; there is no DNA to check the TCRdb D call of TRBD1. This CDR3 has 13 amino acids. Germline V CDR1 and CDR2: SGHVS, FQNEAQ. CDR3 protein: CASSLGGADTQYF.

The chain joins TRBV7-3 to TRBJ1-1. Germline V lookup: CDR1 SGHTA, CDR2 FQGTGA. CDR3 length equals 13 residues. The CDR3 protein is CASSYDLNTEAFF.

The chain joins TRBV14 to TRBJ2-1; the D call from TCRdb, TRBD1, cannot be confirmed without DNA. CDR3 size: 12 residues. Germline CDR1 and CDR2: SGHDN and FVKESK. CDR3: CASSGGYNEQFF.

J is TRBJ1-1 and V is TRBV5-1; there is no DNA to check the TCRdb D call of TRBD1. The CDR3 runs 15 residues. Looked up from germline, CDR1 is SGHRS and CDR2 is YFSETQ. CDR3 sequence: CASSYKDSLNTEAFF.

The V gene is TRBV13, the J gene TRBJ2-3; absent DNA, TCRdb's TRBD2 call cannot be checked. The CDR3 sequence is 18 residues long. In germline, CDR1 is PRHDT, CDR2 FYEKMQ (reference sequence). The CDR3 reads CASSGRLAELSSTDTQYF. The full variable domain, in which reference TRBV13 and TRBJ2-3 provide the parts outside the CDR3, is AAGVIQSPRHLIKEKRETATLKCYPIPRHDTVYWYQQGPGQDPQFLISFYEKMQSDKGSIPDRFSAQQFSDYHSELNMSSLELGDSALYFCASSGRLAELSSTDTQYFGPGTRLTVL.

The rearrangement joins TRBV12-3 or TRBV12-4 to TRBJ2-5; TCRdb outputs TRBD2, but without DNA this stays unchecked. The CDR3 consists of 17 residues. This chain's CDR3 is CASSSHTAGGPGETQYF.

The V and J genes are TRBV5-1 and TRBJ2-1; TCRdb's D call of TRBD1 is untestable without DNA. Per germline, CDR1 SGHRS and CDR2 YFSETQ. The CDR3 contains 18 residues. CDR3: CASSWGGEGSGLMNEQFF.

The V and J genes are TRBV12-3 or TRBV12-4 and TRBJ2-3; lacking DNA, the TRBD1 call made by TCRdb goes unchecked. This CDR3 region has 14 residues. The CDR3 region is CASSYRDERVWQYF.

The chain uses TRBV4-1 and TRBJ2-2; there is no DNA to check the TCRdb D call of TRBD1. CDR3 length: 16 amino acids. Germline CDR1 reads MGHRA; CDR2 reads YSYEKL. CDR3 protein: CASSHGGAANTGELFF.

The CDR3 loop is CASSVQGWNTEAFF. V and J are TRBV9 and TRBJ1-1; TCRdb's D call of TRBD1 is untestable without DNA. CDR3 length equals 14 residues. Germline V gene sequence: CDR1 SGDLS, CDR2 YYNGEE.

This chain uses TRBV5-1 with TRBJ2-7; TCRdb selects TRBD1, and the lack of DNA leaves this call unchecked. Germline V gene lookup returns CDR1 SGHRS and CDR2 YFSETQ. This CDR3 has 15 amino acids. Here the CDR3 reads CASSTGQGAGGEQYF.

This chain connects TRBV29-1 to TRBJ2-1; TCRdb designates TRBD2, a call that cannot be tested without DNA. Germline loops: CDR1 SQVTM, CDR2 ANQGSEA. This CDR3 comprises 13 residues. CDR3 residues: CSVWTSGRYEQFF.

J is TRBJ2-7 and V is TRBV7-9; the D call from TCRdb, TRBD2, cannot be confirmed without DNA. Looked up from germline, CDR1 is SEHNR and CDR2 is FQNEAQ (reference sequence). This CDR3 region has 14 residues. CDR3 loop: CASSAASGSYEQYF.

This chain connects TRBV4-1 to TRBJ1-2; the TCRdb call, TRBD1, lacks DNA for checking. CDR1 is MGHRA and CDR2 is YSYEKL in the germline V gene. CDR3 length: 16 residues. The CDR3 sequence is CASSQDGGGEGYGYTF.

The chain joins TRBV12-3 or TRBV12-4 to TRBJ1-2. The CDR3 loop spans 12 amino acids. CDR3: CASSSGGGGYTF.

The rearrangement uses TRBV7-8 and TRBJ2-7. The CDR3 totals 12 residues. Per germline, CDR1 SGHVS and CDR2 FQNEAQ. The CDR3 spells CASSLGQPSAYF.

V gene TRBV4-1 combines with J gene TRBJ2-2; TCRdb returns TRBD1, unconfirmable since there is no DNA. The CDR3 covers 16 residues. The germline CDR1 and CDR2 sequences are MGHRA and YSYEKL. The CDR3 loop is CASSPSGGSNTGELFF.

The genes are TRBV10-3 and TRBJ2-7. The CDR3 loop spans 14 amino acids. Germline lookup yields CDR1 ENHRY and CDR2 SYGVKD. The CDR3: CAISGTQGTYEQYF.

The gene calls are TRBV11-2 and TRBJ2-7. The CDR3 is 12 residues long. Germline V gives CDR1 SGHAT, CDR2 FQNNGV. Here the CDR3 reads CASSPADYEQYF. Looking up the rest from reference TRBV11-2 and TRBJ2-7 gives the full variable domain: EAGVAQSPRYKIIEKRQSVAFWCNPISGHATLYWYQQILGQGPKLLIQFQNNGVVDDSQLPKDRFSAERLKGVDSTLKIQPAKLEDSAVYLCASSPADYEQYFGPGTRLTVT.

V usage is TRBV28 and J usage is TRBJ1-2. The CDR3 spans 12 residues. CDR1 and CDR2 from the germline V gene are MDHEN and SYDVKM. CDR3 sequence reads: CASSPDKYGYTF.

This chain uses TRBV13 with TRBJ2-7; checking the TCRdb D call of TRBD1 is not possible without DNA. CDR1 and CDR2 (germline): PRHDT, FYEKMQ (reference sequence). CDR3 size: 12 residues. CDR3 in amino acids: CASTGQEYEQYF.

The V call is TRBV28, the J call TRBJ2-3; TCRdb gives TRBD2 as the D gene, but with no DNA this cannot be confirmed. CDR1 and CDR2 (germline): MDHEN, SYDVKM. The CDR3 runs to 14 residues. Here the CDR3 reads CASSGGSNTDTQYF.

V is TRBV20-1 and J is TRBJ1-1. This CDR3 is built from 12 residues. Germline V gene lookup returns CDR1 DFQATT and CDR2 SNEGSKA (reference sequence). The CDR3 loop reads CSARVSDTEAFF.

V is TRBV7-7 and J is TRBJ2-1. Germline lookup yields CDR1 SSHAT and CDR2 FNYEAQ (reference sequence). CDR3 size: 14 residues. The CDR3: CASSLGPSINEQFF. The full variable domain, in which reference TRBV7-7 and TRBJ2-1 provide the parts outside the CDR3, is GAGVSQSPRYKVTKRGQDVTLRCDPISSHATLYWYQQALGQGPEFLTYFNYEAQPDKSGLPSDRFSAERPEGSISTLTIQRTEQRDSAMYRCASSLGPSINEQFFGPGTRLTVL.

The chain couples TRBV6-5 to TRBJ2-2; the D call from TCRdb, TRBD2, cannot be confirmed without DNA. Germline loops: CDR1 MNHEY, CDR2 SVGAGI. The CDR3 length is 17 residues. The CDR3 loop is CASSAGTSLTNTGELFF.

The genes are TRBV12-3 or TRBV12-4 and TRBJ1-2. The CDR3 loop spans 12 amino acids. This CDR3 reads CASWREPYGYTF.